This TCR beta chain was sequenced in a study of blood T cell repertoires in COVID-19. Looking at the study overall: There were acute and convalescent COVID-19 samples, and they came from the United States, Italy and Spain.

Profiling relied on immunoSEQ multiplex PCR, and the TCRdb table lists in-frame clones only, not all of them. The profile covers about 180,000 clones, with 75% to 90% appearing a single time and roughly 11% taken by the ten largest. The origin of this receptor is a human donor with active or convalescent COVID-19. The donor label of this sample is uncertain. The sequencing input was peripheral blood.

The CDR3, as DNA: TGTGCCAGCAGCGTAGTGGCGGGGGCCCTCACAGATACGCAGTATTTT. It specifies CASSVVAGALTDTQYF. The V call is TRBV9, the J call TRBJ2-3; D possibly corresponds to TRBD2 (7 bases). V lost 0 bases and J lost 2, with 13 bases in between. This CDR3 comprises 16 residues. In germline, CDR1 is SGDLS, CDR2 YYNGEE.